This T cell receptor beta chain was recorded in a study of blood T cells in healthy people across ages. Germline CDR1 KGHDR, CDR2 SFDVKD. The junction had 5 bases not matched to a gene; V was cut back by 9 bases and J by 5 bases. There are 13 residues in the CDR3. PCR was performed a second time for about 7 to 11 cycles using a sample-barcoded 5' primer and a J-beta primer mix. TCRdb processed the 5' RACE reads anew with MiXCR; each CDR3 protein has one entry. Of around 1.5 million distinct CDR3 sequences listed, around 55% are singletons. This TCR was recovered from a man aged 18 to 30 in good health. Sequenced material: blood. The gene calls are TRBV24-1 and TRBJ2-1, with 8 bases aligning to TRBD1. CDR3 amino acids: CATEGTGHNEQFF. CDR3 sequence (DNA): TGTGCCACCGAGGGGACAGGCCACAATGAGCAGTTCTTC.